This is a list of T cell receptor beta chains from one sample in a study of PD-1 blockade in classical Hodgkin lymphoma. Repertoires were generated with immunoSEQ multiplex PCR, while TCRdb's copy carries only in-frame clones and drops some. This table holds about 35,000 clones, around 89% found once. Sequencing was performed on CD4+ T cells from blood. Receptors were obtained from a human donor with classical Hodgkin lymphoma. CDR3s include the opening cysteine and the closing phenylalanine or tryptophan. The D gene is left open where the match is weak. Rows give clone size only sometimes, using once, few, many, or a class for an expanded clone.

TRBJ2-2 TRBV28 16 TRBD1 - TGTGCCAGCAGTCAGACAGGGGTACTGAACACCGGGGAGCTGTTTTTT CASSQTGVLNTGELFF
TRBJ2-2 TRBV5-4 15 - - TGTGCCAGCAGCTTGGGGCAAATGTCGTCCGGGGAGCTGTTTTTT CASSLGQMSSGELFF
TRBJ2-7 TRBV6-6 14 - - TGTGCCAGCAGTTACTCGGCGGCAGGCTACGAGCAGTACTTC CASSYSAAGYEQYF
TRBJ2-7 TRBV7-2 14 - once TGTGCCAGCAGCTCCAGCTGGTCCGCCTACGAGCAGTACTTC CASSSSWSAYEQYF
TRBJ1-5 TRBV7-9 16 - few TGTGCCAGCAGTCCCGGGATTGGGTTGAGCAATCAGCCCCAGCATTTT CASSPGIGLSNQPQHF
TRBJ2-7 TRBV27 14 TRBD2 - TGTGCCAGCAGTACGACTAGCGGGAGCTTCGAGCAGTACTTC CASSTTSGSFEQYF
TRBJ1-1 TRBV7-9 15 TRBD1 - TGTGCCAGCAGCCCAAACGACAGGGTACACACTGAAGCTTTCTTT CASSPNDRVHTEAFF
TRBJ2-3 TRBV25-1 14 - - TGTGCCAGCAGTAGAGCAGGTGGGGGCGATACGCAGTATTTT CASSRAGGGDTQYF
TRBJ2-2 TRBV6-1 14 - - TGTGCCAGCATCCGGGGTTGGGGTGGCGGGGAGCTGTTTTTT CASIRGWGGGELFF
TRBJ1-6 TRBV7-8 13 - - TGTGCCAGCCGGGGCAGTTCTAGTTCACCCCTCCACTTT CASRGSSSSPLHF
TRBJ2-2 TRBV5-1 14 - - TGCGCCAGCAGCTTGGGGACTTCCACCGGGGAGCTGTTTTTT CASSLGTSTGELFF
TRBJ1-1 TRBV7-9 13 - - TGTGCCAGCAGCTTAGCTGTTCGATCTGAAGCTTTCTTT CASSLAVRSEAFF
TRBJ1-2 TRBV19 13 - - TGTGCCAGTAGTATAGGAGACAGGAGTGGCTACACCTTC CASSIGDRSGYTF
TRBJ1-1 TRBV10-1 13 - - TGCGCCAGCAGAGGGGGAAAAGGGACTGAAGCTTTCTTT CASRGGKGTEAFF
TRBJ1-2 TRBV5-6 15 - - TGTGCCAGCAGCTTGGATAAAGGGTTAAACTATGGCTACACCTTC CASSLDKGLNYGYTF
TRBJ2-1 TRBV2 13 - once TGTGCCAGCTGCCGAGGCTCCTACAATGAGCAGTTCTTC CASCRGSYNEQFF
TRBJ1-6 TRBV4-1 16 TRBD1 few TGCGCCAGCAGCCAAGGACAGGGGTTCAGTTATTCACCCCTCCACTTT CASSQGQGFSYSPLHF
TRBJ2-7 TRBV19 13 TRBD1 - TGTGCCAGTAGTATAGCGGGACAGTTCGAGCAGTACTTC CASSIAGQFEQYF
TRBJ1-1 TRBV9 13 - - TGTGCCAGCAGCGTAGCACCGAACACTGAAGCTTTCTTT CASSVAPNTEAFF
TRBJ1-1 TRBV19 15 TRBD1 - TGTGCCAGTAGTATAGCGGGGACAGGGGACACTGAAGCTTTCTTT CASSIAGTGDTEAFF
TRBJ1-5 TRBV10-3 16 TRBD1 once TGTGCCATCAGTGACCTCTTTACAGGGGGCTATCAGCCCCAGCATTTT CAISDLFTGGYQPQHF
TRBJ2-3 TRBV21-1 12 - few TGTGCCAGCAGCAAGGGCCTAGATACGCAGTATTTT CASSKGLDTQYF
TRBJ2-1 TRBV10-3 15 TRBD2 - TGTGCCATCAGCAGGACTAGCGGGAGTAGTGGTGAGCAGTTCTTC CAISRTSGSSGEQFF
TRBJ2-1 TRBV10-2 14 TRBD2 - TGCGCCAGCCGACTAGCGGCGGGTTACAATGAGCAGTTCTTC CASRLAAGYNEQFF
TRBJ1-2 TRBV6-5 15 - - TGTGCCACCACCCCTCGGGCGGCTTACAACTATGGCTACACCTTC CATTPRAAYNYGYTF
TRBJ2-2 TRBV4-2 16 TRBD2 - TGTGCCAGCAGCCAACCCGGGGGGGGAGGGACCGGGGAGCTGTTTTTT CASSQPGGGGTGELFF
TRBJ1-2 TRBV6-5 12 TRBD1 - TGTGCCAGCAGGGACAGGGGTGATGGCTACACCTTC CASRDRGDGYTF
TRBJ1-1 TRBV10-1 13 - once TGCGCCAGCAGTAAGGACGGATTCACTGAAGCTTTCTTT CASSKDGFTEAFF
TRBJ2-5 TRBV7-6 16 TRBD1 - TGTGCCAGCAGCTTAGCGTCCCAGGGGGCCGGGGAGACCCAGTACTTC CASSLASQGAGETQYF
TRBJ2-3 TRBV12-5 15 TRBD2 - TGTGCTAGTGGCTCATTACTAGCGGGAGTCGGTACGCAGTATTTT CASGSLLAGVGTQYF
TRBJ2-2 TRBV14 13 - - TGTGCCAGCAGCCCCCGGCGGTCCGGGGAGCTGTTTTTT CASSPRRSGELFF
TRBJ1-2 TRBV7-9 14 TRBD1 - TGTGCCAGCAGCTGGGGACAGGGCGGCTATGGCTACACCTTC CASSWGQGGYGYTF
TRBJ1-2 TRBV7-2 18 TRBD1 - TGTGCCAGCAGCTTAGGGGCGGACAGGGGGTTCGGGGTCTATGGCTACACCTTC CASSLGADRGFGVYGYTF
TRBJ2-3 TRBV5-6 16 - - TGTGCCAGCAGCTTGGCCGGGAGTTCCCGCACAGATACGCAGTATTTT CASSLAGSSRTDTQYF
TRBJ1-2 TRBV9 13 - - TGTGCCAGCAGCCCACAGGGTTACTATGGCTACACCTTC CASSPQGYYGYTF
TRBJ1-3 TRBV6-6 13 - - TGTGCCACCTCTCCGGGCTCTGGAAACACCATATATTTT CATSPGSGNTIYF